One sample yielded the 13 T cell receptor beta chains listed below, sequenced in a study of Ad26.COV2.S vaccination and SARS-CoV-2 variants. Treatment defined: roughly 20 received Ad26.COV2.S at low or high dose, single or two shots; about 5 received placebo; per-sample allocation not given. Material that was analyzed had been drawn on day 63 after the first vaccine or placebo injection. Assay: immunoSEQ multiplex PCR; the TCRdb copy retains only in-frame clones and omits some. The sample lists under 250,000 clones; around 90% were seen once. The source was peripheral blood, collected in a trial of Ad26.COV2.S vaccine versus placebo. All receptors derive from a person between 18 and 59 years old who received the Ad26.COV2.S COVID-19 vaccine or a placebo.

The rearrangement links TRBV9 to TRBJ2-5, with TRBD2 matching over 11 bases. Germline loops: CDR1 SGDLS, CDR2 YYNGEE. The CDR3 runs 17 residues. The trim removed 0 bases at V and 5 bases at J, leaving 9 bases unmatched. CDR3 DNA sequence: TGTGCCAGCAGCGTAGGGATAGCGGGAGGGCCAAGGGAGACCCAGTACTTC. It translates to CASSVGIAGGPRETQYF.

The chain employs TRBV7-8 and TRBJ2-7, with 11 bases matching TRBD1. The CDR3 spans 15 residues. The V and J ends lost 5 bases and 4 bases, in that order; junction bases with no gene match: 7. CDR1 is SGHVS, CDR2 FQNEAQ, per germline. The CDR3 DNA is TGTGCCAGCAGCCGAGGACAGGGGGCGGCATACGAGCAGTACGTC. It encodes CASSRGQGAAYEQYV.

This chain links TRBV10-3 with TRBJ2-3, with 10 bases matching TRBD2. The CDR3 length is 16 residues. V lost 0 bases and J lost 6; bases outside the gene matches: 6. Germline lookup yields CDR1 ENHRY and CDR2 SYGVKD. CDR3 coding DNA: TGTGCCATCAGTGAGTCCAGCGGGAGGGCCTTTGATACGCAGTATTTT. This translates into CAISESSGRAFDTQYF.

CDR3 coding DNA: TGTGCCAGCAGTGAAAGGTCAGATGAAAAACTGTTTTTT. Its protein is CASSERSDEKLFF. The chain combines TRBV25-1 with TRBJ1-4, with D unclear. This CDR3 comprises 13 residues. CDR1 MGHDK and CDR2 SYGVNS come from the germline V gene. Trimming removed 2 bases at V and 6 bases at J, with 7 bases between.

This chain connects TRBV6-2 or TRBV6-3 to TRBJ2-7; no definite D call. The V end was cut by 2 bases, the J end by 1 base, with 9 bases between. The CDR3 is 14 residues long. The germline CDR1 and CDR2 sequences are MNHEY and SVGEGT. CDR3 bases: TGTGCCAGCAGTTACCCTCATCGGTCCTACGAGCAGTACTTC. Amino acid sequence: CASSYPHRSYEQYF.

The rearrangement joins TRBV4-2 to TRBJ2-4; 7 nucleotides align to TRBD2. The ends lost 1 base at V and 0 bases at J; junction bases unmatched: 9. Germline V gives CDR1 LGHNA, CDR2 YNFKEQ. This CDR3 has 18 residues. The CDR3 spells CASSQGKLATIAKNIQYF. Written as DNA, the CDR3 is TGTGCCAGCAGCCAAGGAAAACTAGCGACCATAGCCAAAAACATTCAGTACTTC.

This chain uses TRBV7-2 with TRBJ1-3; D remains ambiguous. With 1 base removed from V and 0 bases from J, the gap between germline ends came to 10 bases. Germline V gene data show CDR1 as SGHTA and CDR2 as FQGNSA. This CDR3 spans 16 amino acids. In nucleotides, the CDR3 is TGTGCCAGCAGCTTAGATACGAGCAGCTCTGGAAACACCATATATTTT. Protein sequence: CASSLDTSSSGNTIYF.

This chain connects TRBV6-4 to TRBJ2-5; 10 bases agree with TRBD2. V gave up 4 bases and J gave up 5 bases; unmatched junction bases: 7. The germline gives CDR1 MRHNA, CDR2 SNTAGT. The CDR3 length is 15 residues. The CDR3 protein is CASSALAGEYETQYF. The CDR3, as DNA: TGTGCCAGCAGTGCCCTAGCGGGAGAGTATGAGACCCAGTACTTC.

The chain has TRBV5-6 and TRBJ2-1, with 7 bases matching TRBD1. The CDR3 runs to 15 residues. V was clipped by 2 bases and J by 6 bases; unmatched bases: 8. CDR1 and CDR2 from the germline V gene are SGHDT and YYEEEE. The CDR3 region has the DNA TGTGCCAGCAGCTTCTTAACCCGGGACAGCAATGAGCAGTTCTTC. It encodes CASSFLTRDSNEQFF. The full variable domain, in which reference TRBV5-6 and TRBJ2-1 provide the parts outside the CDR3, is DAGVTQSPTHLIKTRGQQVTLRCSPKSGHDTVSWYQQALGQGPQFIFQYYEEEERQRGNFPDRFSGHQFPNYSSELNVNALLLGDSALYLCASSFLTRDSNEQFFGPGTRLTVL.

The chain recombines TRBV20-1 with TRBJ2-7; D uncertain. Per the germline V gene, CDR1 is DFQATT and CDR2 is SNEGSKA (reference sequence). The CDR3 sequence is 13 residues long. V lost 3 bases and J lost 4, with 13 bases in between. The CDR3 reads CSASNPSGYEQYV. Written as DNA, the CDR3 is TGCAGTGCTAGTAATCCCTCAGGATACGAGCAGTACGTC.

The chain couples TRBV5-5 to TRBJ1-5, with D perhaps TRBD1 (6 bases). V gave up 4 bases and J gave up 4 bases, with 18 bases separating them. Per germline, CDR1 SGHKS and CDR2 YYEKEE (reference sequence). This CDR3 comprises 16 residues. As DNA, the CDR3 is TGTGCCAGCAGCGCCGGGGGCGCCGGATGGAATCAGCCCCAGCATTTT. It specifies CASSAGGAGWNQPQHF.

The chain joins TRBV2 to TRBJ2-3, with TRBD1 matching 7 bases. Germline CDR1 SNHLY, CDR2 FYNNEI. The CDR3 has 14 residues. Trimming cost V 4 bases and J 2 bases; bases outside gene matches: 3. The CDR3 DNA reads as TGTGCCAGCAGTGTTACAGGGGTCACAGATACGCAGTATTTT. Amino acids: CASSVTGVTDTQYF. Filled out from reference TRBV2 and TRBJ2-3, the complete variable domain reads EPEVTQTPSHQVTQMGQEVILRCVPISNHLYFYWYRQILGQKVEFLVSFYNNEISEKSEIFDDQFSVERPDGSNFTLKIRSTKLEDSAMYFCASSVTGVTDTQYFGPGTRLTVL.

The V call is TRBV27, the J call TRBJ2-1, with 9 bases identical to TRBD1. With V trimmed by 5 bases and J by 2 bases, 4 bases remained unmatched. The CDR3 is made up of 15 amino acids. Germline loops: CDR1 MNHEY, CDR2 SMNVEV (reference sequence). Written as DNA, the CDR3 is TGTGCCAGCAGTCGAGGGACAGGGACCTACAATGAGCAGTTCTTC. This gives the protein CASSRGTGTYNEQFF.